These T cell receptor beta chains were read from a single sample in a study of Graves' ophthalmopathy and Graves' hyperthyroidism. TCRdb redid the calling of the multiplex PCR reads with MiXCR, one entry per CDR3 protein. The table shows hundreds of thousands of distinct CDR3 sequences, with about two fifths occurring only once. Sequenced input: peripheral blood. These receptors all stem from an adult man with Graves' ophthalmopathy. Both conserved end residues are part of each CDR3. Each record gives: CDR3 DNA, CDR3 protein, V gene, D gene, clone size, J gene. D genes are given only for firm matches. Some rows have no size entry. The others give once, few or many, or a class for an expanded clone.

TGTGCCACCAGTTCCCCAGCGGCAGGGAATGGCTACACCTTC | CATSSPAAGNGYTF | TRBV15 | NA | NA | TRBJ1-2
TGTGCCAGCTCACGACAGGGATTGAGCTCTGGGGCCAACGTCCTGACTTTC | CASSRQGLSSGANVLTF | TRBV9 | TRBD1 | NA | TRBJ2-6
TGTGCCAGCAGCTTGCGGGGACCCGGGGAGCTGTTTTTT | CASSLRGPGELFF | TRBV7-9 | NA | many | TRBJ2-2
TGTGCCAGTAGTCGCCGGGCCTATGGCTACACCTTC | CASSRRAYGYTF | TRBV19 | NA | NA | TRBJ1-2
TGTGCCAGCAGAAGGGGACAACCGAACACTGAAGCTTTCTTT | CASRRGQPNTEAFF | TRBV2 | NA | NA | TRBJ1-1
TGCAGCGTGGGACAGGGGATATATGGCTACACCTTC | CSVGQGIYGYTF | TRBV29-1 | TRBD1 | many | TRBJ1-2
TGTGCCAGCAGTTCGGGACTAGCGGGAGATACCATATATTTT | CASSSGLAGDTIYF | TRBV6-5 | NA | NA | TRBJ1-3
TGTGCCAGCAGCCCATTAGGACGGAAGAGCTCCTACGAGCAGTACTTC | CASSPLGRKSSYEQYF | TRBV14 | NA | many | TRBJ2-7
TGTGCCAGCATCCGAGCAGGGGGCCATTACGAGCAGTACTTC | CASIRAGGHYEQYF | TRBV5-8 | TRBD1 | few | TRBJ2-7
TGTGCCTGGAGTCCCCCCGGGTACACTGAAGCTTTCTTT | CAWSPPGYTEAFF | TRBV25-1 | NA | NA | TRBJ1-1
TGTGCCACCAGCAGAGATAAGGGTTTAGAGACCCAGTACTTC | CATSRDKGLETQYF | TRBV15 | NA | many | TRBJ2-5
TGTGCCAGCAGCCAAGACTCTCTCCCAGGGAACGGGGAGCTGTTTTTT | CASSQDSLPGNGELFF | TRBV6-5 | NA | NA | TRBJ2-2
TGTGCCAGCAGTGGAGGGACTAGCGGGACCTACGAGCAGTACTTC | CASSGGTSGTYEQYF | TRBV2 | TRBD2 | many | TRBJ2-7
TGTGCCAGCAGCTCCGGCTATGAAGCTTTCTTT | CASSSGYEAFF | TRBV7-6 | NA | many | TRBJ1-1
TGTGCCAGCAGTTTAACCAGGGGCGCAGCCCTTGGCTACACCTTC | CASSLTRGAALGYTF | TRBV27 | NA | NA | TRBJ1-2
TGTGCCAGCAGCTTACCCTATGGCTACACCTTC | CASSLPYGYTF | TRBV7-9 | NA | many | TRBJ1-2
TGTGCCAGCAGCTTGGGACAGGGTCCCTCCAGCTCCTACGAGCAGTACTTC | CASSLGQGPSSSYEQYF | TRBV7-6 | TRBD1 | NA | TRBJ2-7
TGTGCCAGCAGCCCCCGACTAGCGGGGAGCGGGGAGCTGTTTTTT | CASSPRLAGSGELFF | TRBV7-3 | TRBD2 | NA | TRBJ2-2
TGTGCCAGCAGTGAGTCCGTATCCACAGATACGCAGTATTTT | CASSESVSTDTQYF | TRBV10-3 | NA | NA | TRBJ2-3
TGTGCCAGCAAGGTTTTCAATAGCGGGGTCTACGAGCAGTACTTC | CASKVFNSGVYEQYF | TRBV6-5 | TRBD2 | NA | TRBJ2-7
TGTGCCAGCAGCTTAGGCGAGGGAGGGGGTTACGAGCAGTACTTC | CASSLGEGGGYEQYF | TRBV7-9 | NA | many | TRBJ2-7
TGCAGCGTAGAGGGGCGGACCGGGGAGCTGTCTTGG | CSVEGRTGELSW | TRBV29-1 | NA | NA | TRBJ2-2
TGTGCCAGCAGCGTCGTCGGGGCGGGAGTAGGGGAGACCCAGTACTTC | CASSVVGAGVGETQYF | TRBV9 | TRBD2 | many | TRBJ2-5
TGTGCTAGAGAACTAGGGCAGGCGGCTAATTCACCCCTCCACTTT | CARELGQAANSPLHF | TRBV11-1 | NA | NA | TRBJ1-6
TGTGCCAGCAGTGAAGCTGGAAGGACTGAAGCTTTCTTT | CASSEAGRTEAFF | TRBV6-1 | NA | many | TRBJ1-1
TGTGCCATCAGCGGACAGCCCCAGCATTTT | CAISGQPQHF | TRBV10-3 | NA | NA | TRBJ1-5
TGTGCCAGCTCACCGATAGACACAGAGACCCAGTACTTC | CASSPIDTETQYF | TRBV7-8 | NA | few | TRBJ2-5
TGTGCTAGTGGCCGCCGGGACAGTGGGACCCAGTACTTC | CASGRRDSGTQYF | TRBV12-5 | TRBD1 | many | TRBJ2-5